These T cell receptor beta chains were read from a single sample in a study of T cells in localized non-small cell lung cancer. Generated by immunoSEQ multiplex PCR, the TCRdb table keeps only in-frame clones and is missing some. The sample has about 2,500 clones, around two fifths seen once. The sequencing used lung tumor tissue, collected before any cancer treatment. The receptors were sampled from a male donor older than 55 with stage I squamous cell lung carcinoma. Both conserved end residues are part of each CDR3. Each record gives: clone size, J gene, D gene, V gene, CDR3 protein, CDR3 DNA. D genes are given only for firm matches. Clone size appears in some rows only: once, few, many, or a class for an expanded clone.

few TRBJ1-4 TRBD1 TRBV11-3 CASRFQPGQCSTNEKLFF TGTGCCAGCAGGTTCCAACCGGGACAGTGTTCAACTAATGAAAAACTGTTTTTT
. TRBJ2-3 . TRBV10-1 CASSDGVEGGTDTQYF TGCGCCAGCAGTGATGGTGTCGAGGGGGGCACAGATACGCAGTATTTT
once TRBJ2-5 . TRBV19 CASSIGGQETQYF TGTGCCAGTAGTATTGGGGGGCAAGAGACCCAGTACTTC
. TRBJ2-2 . TRBV7-1 CASSLLLNTGELFF TGTGCCAGCAGCTTACTTTTGAACACCGGGGAGCTGTTTTTT
few TRBJ1-1 . TRBV6-8 CASSRQTNTEAFF TGTGCCAGCAGCAGACAGACGAACACTGAAGCTTTCTTT
medium-sized TRBJ2-2 . TRBV9 CASSVVGRSTGELFF TGTGCCAGCAGCGTAGTGGGGCGAAGCACCGGGGAGCTGTTTTTT
medium-sized TRBJ2-1 . TRBV9 CASSVSGTPLGSEQFF TGTGCCAGCAGCGTATCCGGGACACCCCTAGGGAGTGAGCAGTTCTTC
. TRBJ1-2 . TRBV30 CACQYRMDYGYTF TGTGCCTGCCAATACAGGATGGACTATGGCTACACCTTC
once TRBJ1-2 . TRBV19 CASSKAGMNYGYTF TGTGCCAGTAGTAAGGCAGGGATGAACTATGGCTACACCTTC
few TRBJ1-5 . TRBV11-3 CASTDGAGFLQPQHF TGTGCCAGCACCGACGGGGCAGGTTTTTTGCAGCCCCAGCATTTT
few TRBJ2-5 . TRBV11-3 CASSLEPGPPETQYF TGTGCCAGCAGCTTAGAGCCAGGGCCCCCAGAGACCCAGTACTTC
. TRBJ1-2 TRBD1 TRBV18 CASSETGNYGYTF TGTGCCAGCTCGGAGACAGGGAACTATGGCTACACCTTC
. TRBJ1-6 . TRBV25-1 CASRWRNSPLHF TGTGCCAGCAGATGGCGCAATTCACCCCTCCACTTT
. TRBJ1-1 TRBD1 TRBV6-8 CASSYSTGPSTEAFF TGTGCCAGCAGTTACTCGACAGGGCCGAGCACTGAAGCTTTCTTT
medium-sized TRBJ1-1 . TRBV4-1 CASSQDRVGSTEAFF TGCGCCAGCAGCCAAGATCGGGTAGGGAGTACTGAAGCTTTCTTT
. TRBJ1-2 . TRBV15 CATSRDGENYGYTF TGTGCCACCAGCAGAGATGGCGAAAACTATGGCTACACCTTC
. TRBJ2-3 . TRBV19 CASSFLGLTDTQYF TGTGCCAGTAGCTTTCTGGGGCTCACAGATACGCAGTATTTT
few TRBJ2-3 . TRBV6-8 CASSYRSTDTQYF TGTGCCAGCAGTTACAGGAGCACAGATACGCAGTATTTT
few TRBJ2-2 . TRBV11-3 CASSKGPVDTGELFF TGTGCCAGCAGCAAGGGTCCAGTGGACACCGGGGAGCTGTTTTTT
. TRBJ2-3 . TRBV29-1 CSVLLVGTDTQYF TGCAGCGTTCTTCTCGTGGGCACAGATACGCAGTATTTT
. TRBJ1-5 . TRBV9 CASRDGGDNQPQHF TGTGCCAGCAGGGACGGAGGGGATAATCAGCCCCAGCATTTT
. TRBJ1-6 . TRBV10-2 CASSETPDSSLHF TGCGCCAGCAGTGAGACGCCGGACAGCTCCCTCCACTTT
few TRBJ1-2 TRBD1 TRBV6-8 CASSSNRGRGYTF TGTGCCAGCAGTTCCAACAGGGGGCGAGGCTACACCTTC
medium-sized TRBJ1-1 . TRBV6-8 CASTRLTRGGAFF TGTGCCAGCACTCGATTAACACGGGGCGGAGCTTTCTTT
. TRBJ1-2 TRBD1 TRBV30 CAWRDRVGYGYTF TGTGCCTGGAGGGACAGGGTAGGGTATGGCTACACCTTC
medium-sized TRBJ1-5 . TRBV11-3 CASSRLAGRNQPQHF TGTGCCAGCAGCCGTTTGGCGGGGCGCAATCAGCCCCAGCATTTT
. TRBJ1-1 TRBD1 TRBV6-8 CASSYNRGGTEAFF TGTGCCAGCAGTTATAACAGGGGGGGGACTGAAGCTTTCTTT
. TRBJ1-5 TRBD1 TRBV18 CASSPSTGDQPQHF TGTGCCAGCTCACCCTCGACAGGGGATCAGCCCCAGCATTTT
few TRBJ2-2 . TRBV11-3 CASSLRPGYTGELFF TGTGCCAGCAGCTTACGTCCAGGCTATACCGGGGAGCTGTTTTTT
few TRBJ1-1 . TRBV6-8 CASSSNGLRNTEAFF TGTGCCAGCAGTTCCAACGGACTGAGGAACACTGAAGCTTTCTTT
. TRBJ1-1 TRBD1 TRBV30 CAWGTTGGVTEAFF TGTGCCTGGGGGACTACAGGGGGCGTCACTGAAGCTTTCTTT
. TRBJ2-7 . TRBV15 CATSRGTGPYYEQYF TGTGCCACCAGCAGGGGGACGGGACCGTACTACGAGCAGTACTTC